This T cell receptor beta chain emerged from a study of neurological immune-mediated disorders. Across the whole study: Among the 35 or so patients with multiple sclerosis, roughly 30 were relapsing-remitting, while 3 were secondary progressive.

With 10-nucleotide random UMIs, 5'RACE was used to make the cDNA. One entry per CDR3 protein, called by TCRdb with MiXCR from the 5' RACE reads. This sample has 55,000 to 65,000 distinct CDR3 sequences, with roughly 4% found just once. The germline V and J ends were trimmed by 1 base and 4 bases, with 4 bases remaining between them. Germline lookup yields CDR1 SEHNR and CDR2 FQNEAQ (reference sequence). The CDR3 loop spans 12 amino acids. This clonotype was found many times. This chain joins TRBV7-9 and TRBJ1-2; D gene uncertain. The origin of this receptor is a woman in her forties or fifties with multiple sclerosis. The specimen was PBMCs. CDR3 residues: CASSLDTYGYTF. In DNA form, the CDR3 reads TGTGCCAGCAGCTTAGATACCTATGGCTACACCTTC.